What follows are 8 T cell receptor beta chains derived from one specimen sequenced in a study of cytomegalovirus exposure and HLA in healthy donors. Primers included in the PCR were 60 Vbeta and 13 Jbeta primers. Sequencing was performed with immunoSEQ multiplex PCR; in TCRdb, only in-frame clones are kept and a portion is missing. The sample carries around 150,000 clones, approximately 87% recorded once. Material: PBMCs. Receptors were obtained from a man aged 35 to 55 in good health and CMV-seronegative.

This clone was seen only a few times. V is TRBV7-2 and J is TRBJ1-4, with D possibly being TRBD1 (6 bases). The CDR3 spans 14 residues. The germline CDR1 and CDR2 sequences are SGHTA and FQGNSA. The V end was cut by 5 bases, the J end by 8 bases, with 15 bases between. This chain's CDR3 is CASSENLQGEKLFF. In DNA, the CDR3 is TGTGCCAGCAGCGAAAACTTACAGGGAGAAAAACTGTTTTTT.

V is TRBV20-1 and J is TRBJ2-7, with D unresolved. Trimming pared 1 base from V and 6 bases from J, leaving 7 bases between. CDR3 size: 11 residues. CDR1 and CDR2 from the germline V gene are DFQATT and SNEGSKA (reference sequence). The CDR3 reads CSARGLSEQYF. The CDR3 DNA follows: TGCAGTGCTAGAGGTCTGTCCGAGCAGTACTTC.

This sequence joins TRBV19 and TRBJ2-2; 8 bases line up with TRBD1. Trimming cost V 3 bases and J 4 bases; bases outside gene matches: 7. Germline V gene sequence: CDR1 LNHDA, CDR2 SQIVND (reference sequence). The CDR3 contains 16 residues. CDR3 nucleotide sequence: TGTGCCAGTAGTATTCGGGACAGGCTCGTCACCGGGGAGCTGTTTTTT. Translation gives CASSIRDRLVTGELFF.

This rearrangement joins TRBV7-3 to TRBJ2-5, with TRBD2 as a possible D gene (6 bases). V gave up 5 bases and J gave up 4 bases, with 14 bases separating them. This CDR3 has 14 residues. Per germline, CDR1 SGHTA and CDR2 FQGTGA. For the CDR3, the DNA is TGTGCCAGCAGCCCGGGAGTTAAGCGAGAGACCCAGTACTTC. The encoded protein is CASSPGVKRETQYF. Together with reference TRBV7-3 and TRBJ2-5, the CDR3 gives the full variable domain: GAGVSQTPSNKVTEKGKYVELRCDPISGHTALYWYRQSLGQGPEFLIYFQGTGAADDSGLPNDRFFAVRPEGSVSTLKIQRTERGDSAVYLCASSPGVKRETQYFGPGTRLLVL.

Only a few counts were recorded for this clone. Different DNA sequences within this sample yield the same CDR3. This sequence joins TRBV20-1 and TRBJ2-7; D may be TRBD1 (5 bases). Trimming left V 4 bases short and J 3 bases short, with 7 bases between. The CDR3 length is 11 residues. The V gene's germline CDR1 is DFQATT and CDR2 SNEGSKA (reference sequence). The CDR3 protein is CSAIDSYEQYF. CDR3 coding DNA: TGCAGTGCTATAGACAGCTACGAGCAGTACTTC.

The chain uses TRBV10-3 and TRBJ2-6; D is ambiguous. Trimming cost V 10 bases and J 0 bases, with 10 bases left between them. There are 14 residues in the CDR3. Germline V gives CDR1 ENHRY, CDR2 SYGVKD. The DNA for the CDR3 is TGTGCCACCCGAGGTGACTCTGGGGCCAACGTCCTGACTTTC. Translated: CATRGDSGANVLTF.

The chain recombines TRBV19 with TRBJ1-1, with 8 positions matching TRBD1. With 4 bases clipped from V and 6 bases from J, the junction kept 19 bases outside the gene matches. The CDR3 extends over 18 amino acids. Germline V gene data show CDR1 as LNHDA and CDR2 as SQIVND (reference sequence). CDR3 loop: CASSTRTGMAARRAEAFF. The CDR3 nucleotides read TGTGCCAGTAGTACCCGGACAGGGATGGCGGCAAGGCGCGCTGAAGCTTTCTTT.

This clone has more than one count but fewer than ten. The chain employs TRBV10-3 and TRBJ2-4, with a possible D match to TRBD2 (5 bases). The CDR3 runs to 15 residues. From germline, CDR1 is ENHRY and CDR2 SYGVKD. Trimming shortened V by 3 bases and J by 0 bases, and 9 bases separated the two germline ends. The DNA for the CDR3 is TGTGCCATCAGTGATACGGCGGGAGCCAAAAACATTCAGTACTTC. This codes for CAISDTAGAKNIQYF.